The T cell receptor (beta chain) under discussion was sequenced for a study of early stage breast cancer tumors. The V gene's germline CDR1 is LNHDA and CDR2 SQIVND (reference sequence). Unmatched junction bases numbered 2, after V lost 1 base and J lost 2 bases. The CDR3 spans 15 residues. Each sample had two DNA replicates, 0.5 to 0.65 ug blood or roughly 1.4 ug tissue. Clones were read by immunoSEQ multiplex PCR, and TCRdb kept only the in-frame ones, dropping some. The sample shows some 20,000 clones, over 70% of them seen only once. The chain recombines TRBV19 with TRBJ1-5; 7 nucleotides line up with TRBD1. Sequencing was performed on blood. This TCR was recovered from a person aged 70 to 79 with breast cancer. CDR3 residues: CASSIATGRNQPQHF. CDR3 coding DNA: TGTGCCAGTAGTATAGCGACAGGGCGCAATCAGCCCCAGCATTTT. Together with reference TRBV19 and TRBJ1-5, the CDR3 gives the full variable domain: DGGITQSPKYLFRKEGQNVTLSCEQNLNHDAMYWYRQDPGQGLRLIYYSQIVNDFQKGDIAEGYSVSREKKESFPLTVTSAQKNPTAFYLCASSIATGRNQPQHFGDGTRLSIL.